The rows below give T cell receptor beta chains drawn from one sample of a study of blood T cell repertoires in COVID-19. Some clones are missing from TCRdb's copy, which holds only in-frame ones; the method was immunoSEQ multiplex PCR. The repertoire holds 80,000 or so clones, with under 85% as singletons. Material: peripheral blood. Receptor source: a human donor in a cohort sampled during active COVID-19. Both conserved end residues are trimmed from each CDR3.

V	J	CDR3
TRBV7-2	TRBJ2-7	ASSLSSGGYEQY
TRBV30	TRBJ1-5	AWSRGNQPQH
TRBV24-1	TRBJ1-5	ATSDRVGNQPQH
TRBV19	TRBJ1-5	ASSMTGTGDNQPQH
TRBV18	TRBJ2-7	ASSPLAGGVYEQY
TRBV18	TRBJ2-3	ASSPPTNTDTQY
TRBV29-1	TRBJ2-7	SVGGANEQY
TRBV4-1	TRBJ2-3	ASSQARGLVSDTQY
TRBV2	TRBJ2-7	ASSKRTISYEQY
TRBV5-6	TRBJ2-7	ASSQGQAYEQY